One and the same sample provided the 29 T cell receptor beta chains below, sequenced in a study of CD8 T cells in Susac syndrome. It was with random hexamers that about 0.45 to 1 ug RNA was reverse transcribed. MiXCR, applied by TCRdb to the immunoSEQ multiplex PCR reads, yields one record per CDR3 protein. Of about 180,000 distinct CDR3 sequences in the sample, roughly 94% were seen once. Sample: CD4+ T cells from PBMCs. These receptors originate from a human donor with Susac syndrome.

This clonotype was recorded a few times. The chain couples TRBV6-2 or TRBV6-3 to TRBJ2-7; unclear D gene. Germline V gene data show CDR1 as MNHEY and CDR2 as SVGEGT. The germline V and J ends were trimmed by 0 bases and 4 bases, with 7 bases remaining between them. The CDR3 is 13 residues long. CDR3 loop: CASSYSRGYEQYF. The CDR3, as DNA: TGTGCCAGCAGTTACTCGAGAGGATACGAGCAGTACTTC.

V and J are TRBV9 and TRBJ2-3; no definite D call. Germline CDR1 and CDR2: SGDLS and YYNGEE. Trimming removed 4 bases at V and 0 bases at J, with 9 bases between. The CDR3 is made up of 14 amino acids. The DNA of the CDR3 is TGTGCCAGCAGCTCTCCTACTAGCACAGATACGCAGTATTTT. This sequence encodes CASSSPTSTDTQYF.

This rearrangement joins TRBV29-1 to TRBJ1-5; 7 bases are shared with TRBD1. CDR1 and CDR2 (germline): SQVTM, ANQGSEA. CDR3 length: 13 amino acids. J lost 7 bases, V lost 6 bases, and 9 bases had no gene match. The DNA of the CDR3 is TGCAGCGTGGCCAGGGGGGAAGACCAGCCCCAGCATTTT. Translation gives CSVARGEDQPQHF.

The genes are TRBV29-1 and TRBJ1-2; 7 positions agree with TRBD1. The J segment lost 3 bases and the V segment lost 4 bases, leaving 5 bases of the junction unmatched. This CDR3 region has 13 residues. Germline V gives CDR1 SQVTM, CDR2 ANQGSEA. The CDR3 spells CSVGTGGDYGYTF. CDR3 in DNA: TGCAGCGTTGGGACAGGAGGGGACTATGGCTACACCTTC.

This rearrangement joins TRBV28 to TRBJ2-1, with TRBD2 matching over 7 bases. V dropped 6 bases and J dropped 7; count of bases not matched to a gene: 6. This CDR3 is 13 amino acids long. The germline CDR1 and CDR2 sequences are MDHEN and SYDVKM. The CDR3 reads CASSPPRGNEQFF. The DNA of the CDR3 is TGTGCCAGCAGCCCGCCGCGGGGGAATGAGCAGTTCTTC.

The gene calls are TRBV7-2 and TRBJ2-3; 9 bases line up with TRBD2. CDR3 length equals 16 residues. V shed 0 bases and J 3 bases; nucleotides not matched to a gene: 4. Germline V lookup: CDR1 SGHTA, CDR2 FQGNSA. CDR3 protein: CASSLAPSGATDTQYF. DNA of the CDR3: TGTGCCAGCAGCTTAGCGCCTAGCGGGGCAACAGATACGCAGTATTTT.

This chain connects TRBV6-2 or TRBV6-3 to TRBJ2-6; no clear D. V was clipped by 6 bases and J by 0 bases, with 6 bases between them. There are 14 residues in the CDR3. From germline, CDR1 is MNHEY and CDR2 SVGEGT. For the CDR3, the DNA is TGTGCCAGCAGCTCCTACTCTGGGGCCAACGTCCTGACTTTC. Protein sequence: CASSSYSGANVLTF.

The chain is built from TRBV4-2 and TRBJ2-1; TRBD2 might be the D (6 bases). CDR1 is LGHNA, CDR2 YNFKEQ, per germline. The CDR3 is 17 amino acids. Trimming took 0 bases from V and 4 from J, leaving 16 bases between them. The CDR3 DNA follows: TGTGCCAGCAGCCAAGATCCACGGGGGAGGCAATACAATGAGCAGTTCTTC. This translates into CASSQDPRGRQYNEQFF.

This chain links TRBV19 with TRBJ1-4; D uncertain. The CDR3 is made up of 14 amino acids. V was trimmed by 8 bases and J by 8 bases, leaving 18 bases between them. Germline CDR1 LNHDA, CDR2 SQIVND (reference sequence). CDR3 residues: CASSYTGNREKLFF. CDR3 in DNA: TGTGCCAGTTCCTACACGGGGAATAGAGAAAAACTGTTTTTT. Full variable domain (rest looked up from reference TRBV19 and TRBJ1-4): DGGITQSPKYLFRKEGQNVTLSCEQNLNHDAMYWYRQDPGQGLRLIYYSQIVNDFQKGDIAEGYSVSREKKESFPLTVTSAQKNPTAFYLCASSYTGNREKLFFGSGTQLSVL.

The rearrangement links TRBV18 to TRBJ2-2; 8 nucleotides line up with TRBD1. The ends lost 8 bases at V and 2 bases at J; junction bases unmatched: 10. The CDR3 is 16 amino acids. Germline CDR1 KGHSH, CDR2 LQKENI. The CDR3 spells CASTRNRGTNTGELFF. The DNA for the CDR3 is TGTGCCAGCACAAGAAACAGGGGGACTAACACCGGGGAGCTGTTTTTT. Full variable domain (missing parts from reference TRBV18 and TRBJ2-2): NAGVMQNPRHLVRRRGQEARLRCSPMKGHSHVYWYRQLPEEGLKFMVYLQKENIIDESGMPKERFSAEFPKEGPSILRIQQVVRGDSAAYFCASTRNRGTNTGELFFGEGSRLTVL.

The rearrangement uses TRBV28 and TRBJ2-7; D unclear. The CDR3 totals 15 residues. Germline CDR1 and CDR2: MDHEN and SYDVKM. Trimming took 4 bases from V and 3 from J, leaving 16 bases between them. Here the CDR3 DNA reads TGTGCCAGCAGTTCCCCAGGTATTTCCCTCTACGAGCAGTACTTC. Encoded protein: CASSSPGISLYEQYF.

This rearrangement joins TRBV6-2 or TRBV6-3 to TRBJ2-7, with 9 bases aligning to TRBD1. Trimming removed 4 bases from V and 5 bases from J; junction bases left unmatched: 3. The CDR3 loop spans 13 amino acids. Germline V gives CDR1 MNHEY, CDR2 SVGEGT. CDR3 sequence (DNA): TGTGCCAGCAGTTGGACAGGGGTCGACGAGCAGTACTTC. This gives the protein CASSWTGVDEQYF.

The chain is built from TRBV2 and TRBJ2-1; possibly TRBD1 for D (5 bases). The CDR3 loop spans 15 amino acids. Germline V lookup: CDR1 SNHLY, CDR2 FYNNEI. The V and J ends lost 6 bases and 2 bases respectively, with 14 bases between them. CDR3 coding DNA: TGTGCCAGCAGCCCACAGGTTTTGGCCTACAATGAGCAGTTCTTC. This sequence encodes CASSPQVLAYNEQFF.

The rearrangement links TRBV10-1 to TRBJ1-1, with D unclear. The CDR3 loop spans 14 amino acids. Germline V gene sequence: CDR1 WNHNN, CDR2 SYGVQD (reference sequence). V lost 0 bases, J lost 3 bases, and 8 bases lay in between. CDR3 nucleotides: TGCGCCAGCAGTGAGTCTGGGAAGTACACTGAAGCTTTCTTT. It encodes CASSESGKYTEAFF.

This clonotype was found once. V gene TRBV2 combines with J gene TRBJ2-6; D is uncertain. Trimming left V 2 bases short and J 4 bases short, with 9 bases between. Germline V CDR1 and CDR2: SNHLY, FYNNEI. The CDR3 is made up of 15 amino acids. The chain's CDR3 is CASSERATGANVLTF. CDR3 DNA sequence: TGTGCCAGCAGTGAACGGGCGACCGGGGCCAACGTCCTGACTTTC.

J is TRBJ1-1 and V is TRBV5-1; D gene unclear. Germline lookup yields CDR1 SGHRS and CDR2 YFSETQ. The CDR3 spans 15 residues. Trimming took off 0 bases at V and 10 bases at J, with 19 bases between the two ends. CDR3 DNA: TGCGCCAGCAGCTTGGTTGTGGGTGAAGGCTCACCAGCTTTCTTT. This codes for CASSLVVGEGSPAFF.

The rearrangement links TRBV24-1 to TRBJ2-1; 11 bases are a match to TRBD2. The CDR3 contains 18 residues. Germline CDR1 is KGHDR and CDR2 is SFDVKD. V lost 3 bases, J lost 8 bases, and 14 bases stayed unmatched. The CDR3 bases are TGTGCCACCAGTGATCCGGACGCACTAGCGGGAGTCCACGATGAGCAGTTCTTC. It translates to CATSDPDALAGVHDEQFF.

The chain is built from TRBV19 and TRBJ1-1; D is unresolved. The germline V gene encodes CDR1 LNHDA and CDR2 SQIVND (reference sequence). Trimming pared 8 bases from V and 7 bases from J, leaving 14 bases between. The CDR3 is 12 amino acids. CDR3 region: CASADRSGEAFF. As DNA, the CDR3 is TGTGCCAGTGCTGACCGGTCCGGTGAAGCTTTCTTT.

The chain recombines TRBV4-3 with TRBJ2-1; no clear D gene. Germline V lookup: CDR1 LGHNA, CDR2 YSLEER. The germline V and J ends were trimmed by 1 base and 8 bases, with 18 bases remaining between them. CDR3 length equals 16 residues. The chain's CDR3 is CASSQGFPTLLDEQFF. In nucleotides, the CDR3 is TGCGCCAGCAGCCAAGGGTTTCCAACTTTGTTGGATGAGCAGTTCTTC.

In its sample, this clonotype was seen a few times. The chain uses TRBV7-9 and TRBJ2-5; TRBD1 matches at 9 bases. The CDR3 spans 15 residues. Germline V gene lookup returns CDR1 SEHNR and CDR2 FQNEAQ (reference sequence). The ends lost 0 bases at V and 3 bases at J; junction bases unmatched: 2. In DNA form, the CDR3 reads TGTGCCAGCAGCTTAGCACAGGGGGCCAAAGAGACCCAGTACTTC. Its protein product is CASSLAQGAKETQYF.

The CDR3 nucleotides read TGTGCCAGCAACAACCCAAGAGTGGGAAGCACAGATACGCAGTATTTT. Its protein product is CASNNPRVGSTDTQYF. This chain links TRBV28 with TRBJ2-3; D is unclear. The CDR3 loop spans 16 amino acids. V was shortened by 7 bases and J by 0 bases, with 17 bases between the two germline ends. Germline CDR1 is MDHEN and CDR2 is SYDVKM. Full variable domain (remainder filled in from reference TRBV28 and TRBJ2-3): DVKVTQSSRYLVKRTGEKVFLECVQDMDHENMFWYRQDPGLGLRLIYFSYDVKMKEKGDIPEGYSVSREKKERFSLILESASTNQTSMYLCASNNPRVGSTDTQYFGPGTRLTVL.

The rearrangement links TRBV20-1 to TRBJ2-6; weak D call: TRBD1 (6 bases). The CDR3 covers 19 residues. The V gene lost 0 bases and the J gene lost 2 bases, with 20 bases spanning the gap. Germline-derived CDR1 and CDR2 are DFQATT and SNEGSKA (reference sequence). Here the CDR3 DNA reads TGCAGTGCTAGAGATCTTGGTAGGGGGATTAAGGCTGGGGCCAACGTCCTGACTTTC. Its protein is CSARDLGRGIKAGANVLTF.

The V gene is TRBV4-3, the J gene TRBJ2-7, with TRBD1 identical over 8 bases. CDR1 and CDR2 from the germline V gene are LGHNA and YSLEER. The CDR3 length is 14 residues. The trim removed 3 bases at V and 7 bases at J, leaving 8 bases unmatched. In nucleotides, the CDR3 is TGCGCCAGCAGCCAGGACAGGGAATTGGGGGAGCAGTACTTC. It codes for CASSQDRELGEQYF.

The rearrangement uses TRBV29-1 and TRBJ2-7; 8 bases line up with TRBD2. Trimming took 6 bases from V and 1 from J; bases not matched to a gene: 8. Germline loops: CDR1 SQVTM, CDR2 ANQGSEA. This CDR3 contains 14 residues. CDR3 residues: CSVSRGGPSYEQYF. The CDR3 bases are TGCAGCGTCTCCCGGGGGGGGCCGTCCTACGAGCAGTACTTC.

The chain carries TRBV30 and TRBJ2-1, with unresolved D. V gave up 0 bases and J gave up 0 bases, with 6 bases separating them. The CDR3 runs 14 residues. In germline, CDR1 is GTSNPN, CDR2 SVGIG (reference sequence). CDR3 region: CAWSVGGSYNEQFF. CDR3 bases: TGTGCCTGGAGTGTCGGCGGCTCCTACAATGAGCAGTTCTTC.

The chain combines TRBV11-2 with TRBJ2-7; 8 bases fit TRBD1. Germline loops: CDR1 SGHAT, CDR2 FQNNGV. The CDR3 spans 15 residues. V lost 3 bases, J lost 2 bases, and 6 bases stayed unmatched. The CDR3 here is CASSFGRGRPYEQYF. The CDR3 bases are TGTGCCAGCAGCTTTGGCAGGGGGCGCCCCTACGAGCAGTACTTC.

Concerning this clonotype: The junction and the germline gene differ at one end; a read error may be behind it. The chain uses TRBV9 and TRBJ1-6; D is undetermined. The germline V gene has CDR1 SGDLS and CDR2 YYNGEE. The CDR3 has 15 residues. CDR3 loop: CASGVEALLSSPLHF. CDR3 DNA: TGTGCCAGCGGCGTAGAGGCTCTGTTGAGTTCACCCCTCCACTTT.

The chain carries TRBV5-5 and TRBJ2-7; D is possibly TRBD2 (6 bases). V lost 4 bases and J lost 4, with 9 bases in between. The CDR3 covers 12 residues. In germline, CDR1 is SGHKS, CDR2 YYEKEE (reference sequence). CDR3 residues: CASSPEGYEQYF. The CDR3 coding sequence is TGTGCCAGCAGCCCGGAGGGGTACGAGCAGTACTTC.

CDR3: CASSPPNRAGANVLTF. As DNA, the CDR3 is TGTGCCAGCTCACCGCCCAACAGGGCTGGGGCCAACGTCCTGACTTTC. The genes are TRBV18 and TRBJ2-6; D is possibly TRBD1 (6 bases). The CDR3 runs 16 residues. V was pared by 3 bases and J by 2 bases, with 11 bases between. CDR1 is KGHSH, CDR2 LQKENI, per germline. The complete variable domain, with remaining parts taken from reference TRBV18 and TRBJ2-6, reads NAGVMQNPRHLVRRRGQEARLRCSPMKGHSHVYWYRQLPEEGLKFMVYLQKENIIDESGMPKERFSAEFPKEGPSILRIQQVVRGDSAAYFCASSPPNRAGANVLTFGAGSRLTVL.